This T cell receptor beta chain was profiled in a study of long-term antiretroviral therapy in people with HIV. Sequencing used immunoSEQ v3.0 at survey level. Repertoires were generated with immunoSEQ multiplex PCR, while TCRdb's copy carries only in-frame clones and drops some. Of tens of thousands of clones in the sample, roughly nine tenths were seen once. Germline lookup yields CDR1 SGHRS and CDR2 YFSETQ. This CDR3 contains 16 residues. Trimming at V came to 0 bases and at J to 1 base, leaving 3 bases not matched to a gene. Sequenced material: unsorted PBMCs, taken approximately 5 years before starting antiretroviral therapy. The rearrangement links TRBV5-1 to TRBJ2-2; 7 nucleotides match TRBD1. This clonotype was sampled from a man aged 50-59 years with HIV. CDR3: CASSLEGARNTGELFF. The CDR3 DNA follows: TGCGCCAGCAGCTTGGAGGGGGCAAGGAACACCGGGGAGCTGTTTTTT.